The next 3 T cell receptor beta chains were all read from a single sample in a study of T cells in Graves' hyperthyroidism and ophthalmopathy. Amplified regions were TCR beta CDR3 sequences from RNA transcripts. In the first-round RT-PCR of the TCR CDR3, the HTBI primer set was used. TCRdb analysed the multiplex PCR reads with MiXCR anew, one entry per CDR3 protein. The sample lists around 280,000 distinct CDR3 sequences, roughly 15% occurring once. What was sequenced was blood. The receptors come from a woman aged 25-40 years with Graves' hyperthyroidism that later progressed to Graves' ophthalmopathy.

The genes are TRBV4-3 and TRBJ2-7; unclear D gene. Germline lookup yields CDR1 LGHNA and CDR2 YSLEER. The CDR3 consists of 16 residues. V was cut by 0 bases and J by 3 bases, with 15 bases left in between. The CDR3 sequence is CASSQESGPIHYEQYF. The CDR3 nucleotides read TGCGCCAGCAGCCAAGAATCTGGCCCCATCCACTACGAGCAGTACTTC.

Turning to this clonotype: A much larger clone lies a single base off, so this may be a read error. The chain uses TRBV19 and TRBJ2-2; D is unresolved. V was cut by 9 bases and J by 10 bases, with 12 bases left in between. CDR1 is LNHDA, CDR2 SQIVND, per germline (reference sequence). The length of the CDR3 is 11 residues. CDR3 sequence (DNA): TGTGCCAGCAGTCGCCCCGAGGAGCTGTTTTTT. It specifies CASSRPEELFF.

The J gene is TRBJ2-6, the V gene TRBV7-9, with D tentatively TRBD2 (5 bases). Trimming cost V 8 bases and J 4 bases, with 18 bases left between them. The CDR3 has 16 residues. Per germline, CDR1 SEHNR and CDR2 FQNEAQ (reference sequence). This chain's CDR3 is CASRASPRGGANVLTF. CDR3 DNA sequence: TGTGCCAGCCGGGCCAGCCCTCGAGGGGGGGCCAACGTCCTGACTTTC. Variable domain in full (rest from reference TRBV7-9 and TRBJ2-6): DTGVSQNPRHKITKRGQNVTFRCDPISEHNRLYWYRQTLGQGPEFLTYFQNEAQLEKSRLLSDRFSAERPKGSFSTLEIQRTEQGDSAMYLCASRASPRGGANVLTFGAGSRLTVL.